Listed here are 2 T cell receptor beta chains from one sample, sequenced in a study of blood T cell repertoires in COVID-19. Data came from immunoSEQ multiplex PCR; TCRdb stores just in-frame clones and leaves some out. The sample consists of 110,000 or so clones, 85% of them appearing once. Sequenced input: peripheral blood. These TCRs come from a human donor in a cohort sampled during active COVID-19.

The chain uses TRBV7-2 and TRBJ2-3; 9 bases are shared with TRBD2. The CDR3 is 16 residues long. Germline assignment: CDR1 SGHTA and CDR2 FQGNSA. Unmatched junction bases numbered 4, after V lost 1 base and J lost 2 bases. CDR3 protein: CASSLGVAGVTDTQYF. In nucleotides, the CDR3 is TGTGCCAGCAGCTTAGGTGTAGCGGGGGTCACAGATACGCAGTATTTT.

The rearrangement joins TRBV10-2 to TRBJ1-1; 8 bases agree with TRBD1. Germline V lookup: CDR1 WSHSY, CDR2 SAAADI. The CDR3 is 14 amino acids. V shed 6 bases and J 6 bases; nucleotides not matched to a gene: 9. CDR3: CASRIGQGGSEAFF. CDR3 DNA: TGCGCCAGCAGGATCGGACAGGGCGGGTCTGAAGCTTTCTTT.